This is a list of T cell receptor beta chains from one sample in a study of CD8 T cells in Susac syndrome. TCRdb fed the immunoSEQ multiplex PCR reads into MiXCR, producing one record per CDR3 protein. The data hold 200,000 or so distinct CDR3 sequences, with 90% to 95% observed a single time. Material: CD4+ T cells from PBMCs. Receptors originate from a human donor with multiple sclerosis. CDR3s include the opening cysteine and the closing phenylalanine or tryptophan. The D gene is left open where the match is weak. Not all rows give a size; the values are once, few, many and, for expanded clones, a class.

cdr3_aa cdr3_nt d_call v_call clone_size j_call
CASSRRLAGGSEQYF TGTGCCAGCAGCCGTCGACTAGCGGGAGGGAGCGAGCAGTACTTC TRBD2 TRBV3-1 NA TRBJ2-7
CAWSVGRATGELFF TGTGCCTGGAGTGTGGGAAGGGCCACCGGGGAGCTGTTTTTT NA TRBV30 NA TRBJ2-2
CASSYTGSTEAFF TGTGCCAGCAGTTACACGGGAAGCACTGAAGCTTTCTTT NA TRBV6-5 NA TRBJ1-1
CASSVGGQGHEQYF TGTGCCAGCAGCGTTGGAGGACAGGGACACGAGCAGTACTTC TRBD1 TRBV5-4 NA TRBJ2-7
CASSHEGNSPLTDTQYF TGTGCCAGCAGCCACGAGGGGAACTCCCCGCTCACAGATACGCAGTATTTT NA TRBV3-1 once TRBJ2-3
CASGDPRLKQYF TGTGCCAGTGGGGATCCGCGGCTTAAGCAGTATTTT NA TRBV12-3/TRBV12-4 NA TRBJ2-3
CSVAKGTADQPQHF TGCAGCGTGGCAAAAGGGACGGCTGATCAGCCCCAGCATTTT NA TRBV29-1 NA TRBJ1-5
CASRFERQGVYGYTF TGTGCCAGCAGATTTGAACGACAGGGAGTTTATGGCTACACCTTC TRBD1 TRBV4-2 NA TRBJ1-2
CASSRGERTEAFF TGTGCCAGCAGCCGAGGGGAGCGAACTGAAGCTTTCTTT NA TRBV7-3 NA TRBJ1-1
CASSLGLAGIQYEQYF TGTGCCAGCAGCTTAGGCCTAGCGGGGATTCAATACGAGCAGTACTTC TRBD2 TRBV7-2 NA TRBJ2-7
CASSLETILASYSTQYF TGCGCCAGCAGCCTGGAGACAATACTCGCGAGCTACTCAACCCAGTACTTC NA TRBV5-1 NA TRBJ2-5
CATSEKTREQFF TGTGCCACCAGTGAAAAGACTCGTGAGCAGTTCTTC NA TRBV24-1 NA TRBJ2-1
CASSYSTSGETQYF TGTGCCAGCAGTTACTCTACTAGCGGGGAGACCCAGTACTTC TRBD2 TRBV6-5 NA TRBJ2-5
CATSDFTGELFF TGTGCCACCAGTGATTTTACCGGGGAGCTGTTTTTT NA TRBV24-1 NA TRBJ2-2
CSARDWTLRDDTDTQYF TGCAGTGCTAGAGATTGGACTCTCCGGGACGACACAGATACGCAGTATTTT NA TRBV20-1 NA TRBJ2-3
CASSLGSPSNQPQHF TGTGCCAGCAGTTTAGGGAGCCCTAGCAATCAGCCCCAGCATTTT NA TRBV12-3/TRBV12-4 NA TRBJ1-5
CSARGGGGQPQHF TGCAGTGCTAGAGGAGGGGGAGGTCAGCCCCAGCATTTT NA TRBV20-1 NA TRBJ1-5
CSARGSGRDTQYF TGCAGTGCTAGGGGGAGCGGGAGAGATACGCAGTATTTT TRBD2 TRBV20-1 NA TRBJ2-3
CAIRRLAGDSYNEQFF TGTGCCATCAGACGACTAGCGGGAGACTCCTACAATGAGCAGTTCTTC TRBD2 TRBV10-3 NA TRBJ2-1
CASSLRLGPLDEQYF TGTGCCAGCAGCCTCAGACTCGGGCCTTTGGACGAGCAGTACTTC NA TRBV9 NA TRBJ2-7
CASLHGGNQPQHF TGCGCCAGCCTCCACGGGGGGAATCAGCCCCAGCATTTT NA TRBV10-2 NA TRBJ1-5
CSAGPRKGEGRISDTQYF TGCAGCGCCGGTCCCCGCAAGGGGGAGGGGCGAATATCAGATACGCAGTATTTT NA TRBV29-1 NA TRBJ2-3
CSARTSGSGETSF TGCAGTGCTAGAACCTCTGGTAGCGGGGAAACGTCCTTC TRBD2 TRBV20-1 NA TRBJ2-1
CATSREGRVTGELFF TGTGCCACCAGCAGAGAGGGGAGGGTGACCGGGGAGCTGTTTTTT TRBD2 TRBV15 NA TRBJ2-2
CASSILPGTLANYGYTF TGTGCCAGCAGTATTCTACCCGGGACTCTAGCTAACTATGGCTACACCTTC NA TRBV6-1 NA TRBJ1-2
CASSSTIANTGELFF TGTGCCAGCAGCTCTACAATCGCGAACACCGGGGAGCTGTTTTTT NA TRBV14 once TRBJ2-2
CASSQDRADGYTF TGTGCCAGCTCACAAGACAGGGCGGATGGCTACACCTTC TRBD1 TRBV18 NA TRBJ1-2
CASSSTSGTGDYEQYF TGTGCCAGCAGCTCTACCTCCGGGACAGGAGACTACGAGCAGTACTTC TRBD1 TRBV13 NA TRBJ2-7
CASSVGGMVGTYEQYF TGTGCCAGCAGTGTCGGAGGGATGGTAGGGACCTACGAGCAGTACTTC NA TRBV2 NA TRBJ2-7
CSARSHLDQPQHF TGCAGTGCTAGATCCCACCTTGATCAGCCCCAGCATTTT NA TRBV20-1 NA TRBJ1-5
CASRINQGHGYTF TGTGCCAGCAGAATCAACCAGGGCCATGGCTACACCTTC NA TRBV27 NA TRBJ1-2
CASTPLTAYEQYF TGCGCCAGCACCCCCCTGACCGCCTACGAGCAGTACTTC NA TRBV23-1 NA TRBJ2-7
CATSREIGGSPYEQYF TGTGCCACCAGCAGAGAGATCGGCGGGAGTCCCTACGAGCAGTACTTC TRBD2 TRBV15 NA TRBJ2-7
CASSQGAGSGNTIYF TGTGCCAGCAGCCAAGGCGCGGGGAGTGGAAACACCATATATTTT NA TRBV3-1 NA TRBJ1-3
CASRRAVPSYEQYF TGTGCCAGCAGAAGAGCGGTACCCTCCTACGAGCAGTACTTC NA TRBV12-3/TRBV12-4 NA TRBJ2-7
CASSAGFRNQPQHF TGTGCCAGCAGCGCAGGGTTCCGCAATCAGCCCCAGCATTTT NA TRBV2 NA TRBJ1-5
CASSATGYTEAFF TGTGCCAGCAGCGCCACAGGGTACACTGAAGCTTTCTTT NA TRBV13 NA TRBJ1-1
CATGGQNQPQHF TGTGCCACCGGGGGCCAAAATCAGCCCCAGCATTTT NA TRBV27 NA TRBJ1-5
CASSEGGRPGETQYF TGTGCCAGCAGTGAAGGTGGAAGACCGGGCGAGACCCAGTACTTC NA TRBV6-1 NA TRBJ2-5
CASSTPSTGLRDEQFF TGTGCCAGTAGTACACCCTCTACGGGGCTTAGAGATGAGCAGTTCTTC NA TRBV19 NA TRBJ2-1
CSARTGIDTQYF TGCAGTGCTAGAACCGGGATCGATACGCAGTATTTT NA TRBV20-1 NA TRBJ2-3
CAWRLVSGGYTQYF TGTGCCTGGAGGCTAGTTAGCGGGGGATATACGCAGTATTTT TRBD2 TRBV30 NA TRBJ2-3
CSVAPQGAYEQYF TGCAGCGTTGCACCCCAGGGGGCCTACGAGCAGTACTTC TRBD1 TRBV29-1 NA TRBJ2-7
CASSLGTLNTEAFF TGTGCCAGCAGCTTGGGGACCTTGAACACTGAAGCTTTCTTT NA TRBV7-9 NA TRBJ1-1
CSVVDRGVPEQYF TGCAGCGTTGTGGACAGGGGGGTTCCCGAGCAGTACTTC TRBD1 TRBV29-1 NA TRBJ2-7
CASTPNKTSTTGELFF TGTGCCAGCACCCCAAATAAGACTAGCACCACCGGGGAGCTGTTTTTT TRBD2 TRBV9 NA TRBJ2-2
CASSLGLSSYNEQFF TGTGCCAGCAGTTTAGGGTTAAGCTCCTACAATGAGCAGTTCTTC NA TRBV27 few TRBJ2-1
CSVESRMGDTGANVLTF TGCAGCGTTGAATCCCGAATGGGGGATACTGGGGCCAACGTCCTGACTTTC NA TRBV29-1 NA TRBJ2-6